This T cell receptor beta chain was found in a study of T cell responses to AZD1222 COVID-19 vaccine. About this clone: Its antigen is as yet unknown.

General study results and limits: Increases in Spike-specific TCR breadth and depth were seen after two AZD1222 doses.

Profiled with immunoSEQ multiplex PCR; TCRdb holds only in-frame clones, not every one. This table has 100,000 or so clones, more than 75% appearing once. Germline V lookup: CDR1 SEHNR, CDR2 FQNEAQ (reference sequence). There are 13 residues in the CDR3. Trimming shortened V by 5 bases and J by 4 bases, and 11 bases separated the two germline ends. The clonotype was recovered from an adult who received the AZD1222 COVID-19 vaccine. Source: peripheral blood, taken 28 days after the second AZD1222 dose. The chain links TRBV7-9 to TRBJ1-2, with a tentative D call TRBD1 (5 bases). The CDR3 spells CASSRGPSYGYTF. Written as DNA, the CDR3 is TGTGCCAGCAGCCGGGGACCGAGCTATGGCTACACCTTC.